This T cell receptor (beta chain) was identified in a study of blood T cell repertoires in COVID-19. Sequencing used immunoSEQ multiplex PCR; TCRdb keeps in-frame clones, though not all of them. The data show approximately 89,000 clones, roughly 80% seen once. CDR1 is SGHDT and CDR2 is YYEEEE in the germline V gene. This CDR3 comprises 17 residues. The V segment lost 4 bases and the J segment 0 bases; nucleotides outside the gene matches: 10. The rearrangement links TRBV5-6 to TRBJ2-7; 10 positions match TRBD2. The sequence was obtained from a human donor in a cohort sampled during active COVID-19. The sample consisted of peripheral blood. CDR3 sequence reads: CASSHATGTSVSYEQYF. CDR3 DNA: TGTGCCAGCAGCCATGCCACCGGGACTAGCGTCTCCTACGAGCAGTACTTC. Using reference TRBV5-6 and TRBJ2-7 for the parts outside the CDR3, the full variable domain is DAGVTQSPTHLIKTRGQQVTLRCSPKSGHDTVSWYQQALGQGPQFIFQYYEEEERQRGNFPDRFSGHQFPNYSSELNVNALLLGDSALYLCASSHATGTSVSYEQYFGPGTRLTVT.